This entry is about one T cell receptor beta chain. Its target is unknown. The sample is drawn from a study of shared clonotypes between healthy human individuals. Assay: immunoSEQ multiplex PCR; the TCRdb copy retains only in-frame clones and omits some. The repertoire holds some 700,000 clones, 90% seen once, with approximately 35% in the top ten. Notes on the study in general: Non-shared clonotypes had lower generation probabilities than those shared by all four donors. Larger estimated richness was generally seen in naive subsets than in memory subsets.

The V end was cut by 7 bases, the J end by 3 bases, with 17 bases between. This CDR3 region has 15 residues. From germline, CDR1 is SNHLY and CDR2 FYNNEI. This receptor was obtained from a man between 18 and 29 years old in good health. Some clones in this sample may be carry-over from other donors' samples. The rearrangement links TRBV2 to TRBJ2-3, with a possible D match to TRBD1 (7 bases). Source material: memory CD8+ T cells from PBMCs. Specified subset: CD45RO+ cells pooled with CCR7-negative TemRA cells. CDR3 DNA: TGTGCCAGCAAATTTGCGGCAGGGGGGACAGATACGCAGTATTTT. It specifies CASKFAAGGTDTQYF.